This T cell receptor beta chain emerged from a study of T cells in Graves' hyperthyroidism and ophthalmopathy. Study conclusions and caveats: From stable hyperthyroidism, ophthalmopathy was set apart by a 13 V-J model. The blood repertoire included most of the expanded thyroid clonotypes above 0.001.

Not enrolled were patients with uncontrolled infection, other autoimmune disease, pregnancy or lactation. For the diagnoses, clinical symptoms, serum thyroxine and TRAb, thyroid ultrasound and orbital computed tomography were used. Amplification of TCR beta CDR3 regions used RNA as the template. In the first-round RT-PCR of the TCR CDR3, the HTBI primer set was used. TCRdb called the multiplex PCR reads again in MiXCR, with one record for every CDR3 protein. This sample has around 380,000 distinct CDR3 sequences, with about 14% found just once. This clonotype was recorded at least ten times. Its cognate antigen is unknown. The germline gene is not matched at one end of the junction; a read error may be the cause. The sequence was collected from a man aged 25 to 45 with Graves' hyperthyroidism that later progressed to Graves' ophthalmopathy. The source material was blood.

CDR3: CASSVQETQYF. The CDR3 DNA is TGTGCCAGCAGTGTCCAAGAGACCCAGTACTTC. The chain links TRBV5-1 to TRBJ2-5; D uncertain. This CDR3 is built from 11 residues. Germline V gene data show CDR1 as SGHRS and CDR2 as YFSETQ.